Shown below are 20 T cell receptor beta chains from a single sample sequenced in a study of shared clonotypes between healthy human individuals. Some clones are missing from TCRdb's copy, which holds only in-frame ones; the method was immunoSEQ multiplex PCR. This sample has roughly 1,000,000 clones; around 82% occur once, and the top ten carry more than 0.5%. The sample comprised memory CD4+ T cells from PBMCs. Subset described: CD45RA-negative fraction. The receptors originated from a man between 18 and 35 years old in good health. Some clones in this sample may be carry-over from other donors' samples.

The chain has TRBV4-1 and TRBJ1-5, with TRBD1 matching over 10 bases. V lost 1 base to trimming and J lost 3 bases; unmatched junction nucleotides: 6. Germline V gives CDR1 MGHRA, CDR2 YSYEKL. The CDR3 extends over 17 amino acids. This CDR3 reads CASSQGTTGGLNQPQHF. The CDR3 DNA reads as TGCGCCAGCAGCCAAGGGACGACAGGGGGCCTCAATCAGCCCCAGCATTTT.

The gene calls are TRBV5-4 and TRBJ2-3, with 11 bases lining up with TRBD2. V lost 4 bases to trimming and J lost 4 bases; unmatched junction nucleotides: 5. Per the germline V gene, CDR1 is SGHNT and CDR2 is YYREEE (reference sequence). The CDR3 covers 15 residues. This chain's CDR3 is CASSIPGLAADTQYF. CDR3 DNA sequence: TGTGCCAGCAGCATACCGGGACTAGCGGCAGATACGCAGTATTTT. Full variable domain (missing parts from reference TRBV5-4 and TRBJ2-3): ETGVTQSPTHLIKTRGQQVTLRCSSQSGHNTVSWYQQALGQGPQFIFQYYREEENGRGNFPPRFSGLQFPNYSSELNVNALELDDSALYLCASSIPGLAADTQYFGPGTRLTVL.

The gene calls are TRBV30 and TRBJ1-3; 7 bases map to TRBD1. The CDR3 contains 14 residues. V lost 6 bases to trimming and J lost 0 bases; unmatched junction nucleotides: 5. Germline V gene sequence: CDR1 GTSNPN, CDR2 SVGIG (reference sequence). CDR3 loop: CACRQGASGNTIYF. The DNA of the CDR3 is TGTGCCTGCCGACAGGGAGCCTCTGGAAACACCATATATTTT.

V gene TRBV30 combines with J gene TRBJ1-1, with D maybe TRBD1 (5 bases). The CDR3 is made up of 16 amino acids. The ends were cut back, 7 bases at V and 0 bases at J, with 21 bases in the middle. Germline CDR1 reads GTSNPN; CDR2 reads SVGIG (reference sequence). The CDR3 loop is CASWGGEITMNTEAFF. CDR3 in DNA: TGTGCCTCATGGGGGGGAGAAATTACTATGAACACTGAAGCTTTCTTT. Full variable domain (rest looked up from reference TRBV30 and TRBJ1-1): SQTIHQWPATLVQPVGSPLSLECTVEGTSNPNLYWYRQAAGRGLQLLFYSVGIGQISSEVPQNLSASRPQDRQFILSSKKLLLSDSGFYLCASWGGEITMNTEAFFGQGTRLTVV.

This chain connects TRBV10-3 to TRBJ2-3; TRBD2 matches at 9 bases. Germline CDR1 and CDR2: ENHRY and SYGVKD. J was trimmed by 0 bases and V by 6 bases; bases with no gene match: 4. CDR3 size: 15 residues. The CDR3 loop is CAISPGLASTDTQYF. The DNA of the CDR3 is TGTGCCATCAGCCCGGGACTAGCAAGCACAGATACGCAGTATTTT.

The chain is built from TRBV6-6 and TRBJ2-5, with TRBD1 as a possible D gene (5 bases). Between the trimmed V and J ends, which lost 6 bases and 2 bases, there was a span of 10 bases. This CDR3 has 13 amino acids. The germline gives CDR1 MNHNY, CDR2 SVGAGI (reference sequence). The CDR3 DNA sequence: TGTGCCAGCAGGTCTAGGGGACAAGAGACCCAGTACTTC. This gives the protein CASRSRGQETQYF.

This chain connects TRBV10-1 to TRBJ2-7; TRBD2 matches at 10 bases. This CDR3 has 14 amino acids. The germline V gene has CDR1 WNHNN and CDR2 SYGVQD (reference sequence). V dropped 2 bases and J dropped 5; count of bases not matched to a gene: 3. The CDR3 sequence: CASSEASGSDEQYF. CDR3 coding DNA: TGCGCCAGCAGTGAGGCTAGCGGGAGCGACGAGCAGTACTTC.

The CDR3: CASSPLQGDSYNEQFF. DNA for the CDR3: TGTGCCAGCTCACCATTACAGGGGGACTCCTACAATGAGCAGTTCTTC. This chain joins TRBV18 and TRBJ2-1; 8 nucleotides align to TRBD1. The trim removed 2 bases at V and 0 bases at J, leaving 3 bases unmatched. Germline values: CDR1 KGHSH, CDR2 LQKENI. This CDR3 comprises 16 residues.

The rearrangement uses TRBV5-1 and TRBJ1-1; D is unclear. Per the germline V gene, CDR1 is SGHRS and CDR2 is YFSETQ. V dropped 0 bases and J dropped 4 bases, with 13 bases sitting between them. The length of the CDR3 is 15 residues. The CDR3 DNA is TGCGCCAGCAGCTTGGTAATGGGGTCGGGCACTGAAGCTTTCTTT. It specifies CASSLVMGSGTEAFF.

This chain uses TRBV28 with TRBJ2-3; possible D gene TRBD1, 5 bases. Germline V CDR1 and CDR2: MDHEN, SYDVKM. V gave up 1 base and J gave up 4 bases, with 9 bases separating them. The CDR3 is made up of 14 amino acids. The CDR3 protein is CASSLLTRADTQYF. CDR3 bases: TGTGCCAGCAGTTTATTGACCAGGGCAGATACGCAGTATTTT.

The rearrangement joins TRBV5-1 to TRBJ1-3, with 8 positions matching TRBD1. From germline, CDR1 is SGHRS and CDR2 YFSETQ. The CDR3 is 16 amino acids. J was trimmed by 2 bases and V by 3 bases; bases with no gene match: 7. The CDR3 reads CASSSGQGSPGNTIYF. CDR3 bases: TGCGCCAGCAGCTCCGGACAGGGTTCTCCTGGAAACACCATATATTTT.

A few counts support this clone. The chain uses TRBV6-6 and TRBJ2-1; 10 nucleotides line up with TRBD2. V was pared by 7 bases and J by 8 bases, with 8 bases of the junction left unmatched. Germline V CDR1 and CDR2: MNHNY, SVGAGI (reference sequence). The CDR3 has 14 amino acids. The CDR3 DNA is TGTGCCAGCAAACGAGCGGGAGGGGGAGATGAGCAGTTCTTC. Protein: CASKRAGGGDEQFF.

CDR3 DNA: TGCAGCGTTGCCCGACTAGCGGGAGTGGAGACCCAGTACTTC. The encoded protein is CSVARLAGVETQYF. The chain links TRBV29-1 to TRBJ2-5; TRBD2 aligns across 12 bases. Germline CDR1 is SQVTM and CDR2 is ANQGSEA. This CDR3 has 14 amino acids. V lost 4 bases, J lost 5 bases, and 5 bases stayed unmatched.

CDR3 nucleotides: TGTGCCAGCAGCTTACGCCGGGGACTAGCGAAAAGGAACACCGGGGAGCTGTTTTTT. This codes for CASSLRRGLAKRNTGELFF. This chain uses TRBV7-9 with TRBJ2-2; TRBD2 matches 10 bases. J gave up 1 base and V 2 bases, and 10 bases lay outside the gene matches. CDR1 and CDR2 (germline): SEHNR, FQNEAQ (reference sequence). The CDR3 loop spans 19 amino acids.

V and J are TRBV6-5 and TRBJ2-7; 7 positions agree with TRBD2. J gave up 3 bases and V 6 bases, and 11 bases lay outside the gene matches. The CDR3 is 15 amino acids. Germline-derived CDR1 and CDR2 are MNHEY and SVGAGI. CDR3 sequence: CASSRRGGGGYEQYF. In nucleotides, the CDR3 is TGTGCCAGCAGCCGACGGGGCGGGGGAGGCTACGAGCAGTACTTC.

The gene calls are TRBV18 and TRBJ2-5, with no clear D. This CDR3 region has 11 residues. The germline V and J ends were trimmed by 6 bases and 1 base, with 3 bases remaining between them. Germline assignment: CDR1 KGHSH and CDR2 LQKENI. In DNA, the CDR3 is TGTGCCAGCTCGTTCCAAGAGACCCAGTACTTC. Encoded protein: CASSFQETQYF.

This clone has just one count. This sequence joins TRBV5-5 and TRBJ1-2; weak D call: TRBD1 (5 bases). Germline CDR1 SGHKS, CDR2 YYEKEE (reference sequence). The CDR3 extends over 15 amino acids. With 0 bases removed from V and 8 bases from J, the gap between germline ends came to 17 bases. CDR3 sequence: CASSLAGTPTGGYTF. CDR3 bases: TGTGCCAGCAGCTTGGCCGGGACTCCGACGGGGGGCTACACCTTC.

This clone was seen a handful of times. V usage is TRBV18 and J usage is TRBJ2-5; D not resolved. Trimming stripped 2 bases from V and 3 bases from J, with 10 bases between. The CDR3 has 14 residues. Looked up from germline, CDR1 is KGHSH and CDR2 is LQKENI. The CDR3 spells CASSPGIVEETQYF. Written as DNA, the CDR3 is TGTGCCAGCTCACCAGGCATAGTAGAAGAGACCCAGTACTTC.

The chain recombines TRBV6-1 with TRBJ2-2, with D unclear. The germline V and J ends were trimmed by 7 bases and 5 bases, with 14 bases remaining between them. Germline V gives CDR1 MNHNS, CDR2 SASEGT. This CDR3 is 14 amino acids long. CDR3 sequence (DNA): TGTGCCAGCAACGGTTTTCTTCGGACCGGGGAGCTGTTTTTT. Translation: CASNGFLRTGELFF.

The chain is built from TRBV18 and TRBJ1-1; D remains ambiguous. Germline V lookup: CDR1 KGHSH, CDR2 LQKENI. CDR3 size: 13 residues. V was clipped by 3 bases and J by 0 bases, with 5 bases between them. CDR3 sequence: CASSPSVNTEAFF. CDR3 nucleotides: TGTGCCAGCTCACCCAGTGTGAACACTGAAGCTTTCTTT.